Described below is a single TCR beta chain sequence and its context. The sample originates from a study of blood T cells in healthy people across ages. V shed 1 base and J shed 6 bases, with 15 bases lying between them. CDR3 length equals 14 residues. Germline values: CDR1 SQVTM, CDR2 ANQGSEA. A sample-barcoded 5' primer and a J-beta primer mix were used in a second PCR of about 7 to 12 cycles. Unique molecular identifiers of 12 random nucleotides labeled each cDNA. One entry per CDR3 protein results from TCRdb running MiXCR on the 5' RACE reads. In the table there are about 1.4 million distinct CDR3 sequences, approximately 59% of which are singletons.

The receptor was derived from a man aged 18 to 29 in good health. The chain carries TRBV29-1 and TRBJ1-1, with a possible D match to TRBD1 (5 bases). Source material: blood. Here the CDR3 DNA reads TGCAGCGTTGAAGGGTGGGGGACGGGGTCTGAAGCTTTCTTT. Translating gives CSVEGWGTGSEAFF.